This TCR beta chain appears in the sequencing data of a study of blood T cell repertoires in COVID-19. The data were produced by immunoSEQ multiplex PCR, yet TCRdb's version contains in-frame clones alone and is incomplete. The table has tens of thousands of clones, 87% seen once; the top ten hold approximately 6.5%. The CDR3 runs to 18 residues. Germline assignment: CDR1 MNHEY and CDR2 SVGEGT. The V gene lost 7 bases and the J gene lost 0 bases, with 22 bases spanning the gap. V gene TRBV6-2 or TRBV6-3 combines with J gene TRBJ2-1; D gene unclear. The sequenced sample consisted of peripheral blood. This TCR was sampled from a woman aged 55-69 years with COVID-19, enrolled during active disease. CDR3: CASTPAGVRGTSYNEQFF. In DNA form, the CDR3 reads TGTGCCAGCACCCCCGCCGGTGTGCGCGGAACCTCCTACAATGAGCAGTTCTTC.